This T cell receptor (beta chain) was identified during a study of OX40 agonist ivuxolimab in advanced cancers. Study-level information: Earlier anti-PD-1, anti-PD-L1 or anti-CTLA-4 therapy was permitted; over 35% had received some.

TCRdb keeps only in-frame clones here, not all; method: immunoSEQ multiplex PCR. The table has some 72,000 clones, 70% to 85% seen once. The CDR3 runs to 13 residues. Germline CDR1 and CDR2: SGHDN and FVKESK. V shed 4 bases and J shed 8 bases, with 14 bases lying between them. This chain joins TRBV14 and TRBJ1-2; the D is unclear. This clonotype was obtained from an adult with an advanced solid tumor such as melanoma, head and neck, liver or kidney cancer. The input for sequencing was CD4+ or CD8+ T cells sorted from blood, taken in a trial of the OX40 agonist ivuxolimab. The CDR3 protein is CASSRTESGGYTF. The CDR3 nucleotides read TGTGCCAGCAGCCGGACCGAGTCGGGAGGCTACACCTTC.